The entry below gives a single T cell receptor (beta chain) sequence along with its context. Methods used by the authors: It was from reference gene primer amplification that nucleated cell counts were estimated. Assay: immunoSEQ multiplex PCR; the TCRdb copy retains only in-frame clones and omits some. D and trimming come from the DNA, and the V and J calls and clone size come from that table. Of roughly 170,000 clones in the sample, roughly 70% were seen once. The CDR3 is 18 amino acids. V shed 4 bases, J shed 2 bases, and the junction held 18 bases outside the gene matches. Germline loops: CDR1 GTSNPN, CDR2 SVGIG (reference sequence). These data belong to a study of blood T cell repertoires in COVID-19. Looking at the study overall: Samples representing acute and convalescent COVID-19 were sourced from the United States, Italy and Spain. In each case, the material was cDNA or gDNA derived from T cells, B-cell-depleted T cells, or PBMCs.

The specimen was peripheral blood. The chain couples TRBV30 to TRBJ1-2, with TRBD1 matching over 8 bases. The clonotype comes from an elderly woman with acute or convalescent COVID-19. The CDR3: CAWTPPPTGVSSNYGYTF. DNA for the CDR3: TGTGCCTGGACACCCCCACCGACAGGGGTTTCATCCAACTATGGCTACACCTTC.